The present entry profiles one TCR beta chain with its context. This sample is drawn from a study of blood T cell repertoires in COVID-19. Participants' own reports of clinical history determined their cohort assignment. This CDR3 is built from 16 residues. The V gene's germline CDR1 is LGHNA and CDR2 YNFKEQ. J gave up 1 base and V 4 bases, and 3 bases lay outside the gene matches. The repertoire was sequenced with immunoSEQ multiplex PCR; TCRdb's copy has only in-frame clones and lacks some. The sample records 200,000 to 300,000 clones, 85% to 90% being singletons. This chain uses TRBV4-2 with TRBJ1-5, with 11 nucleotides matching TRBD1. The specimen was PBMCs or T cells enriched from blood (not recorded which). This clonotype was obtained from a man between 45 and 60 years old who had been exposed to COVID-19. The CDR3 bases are TGTGCCAGCAGCCCAGGGACAGGGGGAAGCAATCAGCCCCAGCATTTT. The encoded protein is CASSPGTGGSNQPQHF.